The 10 T cell receptor beta chains below were found in one sample sequenced in a study of identical twins. TCRdb reprocessed the 5' RACE reads with MiXCR, giving one entry per CDR3 protein. The sample yields roughly 570,000 distinct CDR3 sequences, approximately 10% seen once. These same data were also listed under a study on yellow fever vaccine responses in identical twins.

The sample consisted of PBMCs. All receptors come from a woman between 18 and 29 years old in good health.

V usage is TRBV7-9 and J usage is TRBJ1-2; a weak D match, TRBD1 (5 bases). Trimming removed 7 bases from V and 8 bases from J, with 17 bases in between. This CDR3 spans 13 amino acids. CDR1 is SEHNR, CDR2 FQNEAQ, per germline (reference sequence). Here the CDR3 DNA reads TGTGCCAGCACCCCGGGGCCGGGTGACGGCTACACCTTC. It codes for CASTPGPGDGYTF.

This clonotype came up a few times. This chain links TRBV3-1 with TRBJ1-6; D unclear. CDR3 length equals 13 residues. Germline V gene lookup returns CDR1 LGHDT and CDR2 YNNKEL (reference sequence). V was pared by 0 bases and J by 15 bases, with 12 bases between. CDR3 residues: CASSQDWAGYLHF. In nucleotides, the CDR3 is TGTGCCAGCAGCCAAGATTGGGCAGGCTACCTCCACTTT.

The chain employs TRBV7-9 and TRBJ2-5, with D possibly matching TRBD2 (5 bases). Trimming removed 3 bases at V and 1 base at J, with 9 bases between. This CDR3 comprises 14 residues. Germline V CDR1 and CDR2: SEHNR, FQNEAQ (reference sequence). This CDR3 reads CASSFTDSQETQYF. The CDR3 DNA reads as TGTGCCAGCAGCTTTACGGACTCCCAAGAGACCCAGTACTTC.

This clonotype was found a few times. The chain has TRBV19 and TRBJ1-2; possible D gene TRBD1, 6 bases. The CDR3 runs to 15 residues. The ends were cut back, 9 bases at V and 2 bases at J, with 19 bases in the middle. Per germline, CDR1 LNHDA and CDR2 SQIVND (reference sequence). For the CDR3, the DNA is TGTGCCAGCCAAAGATCGGCACAGGGAAACTATGGCTACACCTTC. Residues: CASQRSAQGNYGYTF.

The chain is built from TRBV3-1 and TRBJ2-3; D not certain. Trimming left V 4 bases short and J 4 bases short, with 18 bases between. The CDR3 has 16 amino acids. Germline V lookup: CDR1 LGHDT, CDR2 YNNKEL (reference sequence). CDR3 residues: CASSRRGLPSPDTQYF. DNA of the CDR3: TGTGCCAGCAGCCGACGCGGTCTACCCAGCCCAGATACGCAGTATTTT.

This clonotype was detected only a few times. V and J are TRBV4-2 and TRBJ2-2, with D maybe TRBD2 (5 bases). The ends were cut back, 4 bases at V and 0 bases at J, with 15 bases in the middle. The CDR3 length is 17 residues. The germline CDR1 and CDR2 sequences are LGHNA and YNFKEQ. CDR3 region: CASSLAPPGSNTGELFF. CDR3 nucleotides: TGTGCCAGCAGCCTCGCGCCTCCGGGATCGAACACCGGGGAGCTGTTTTTT.

There are many counts of this clonotype. The chain joins TRBV7-2 to TRBJ2-7; D tentatively fits TRBD1 or TRBD2 (5 bases each). Germline CDR1 SGHTA, CDR2 FQGNSA. The CDR3 loop spans 15 amino acids. Trimming stripped 1 base from V and 0 bases from J, with 10 bases between. The CDR3 sequence is CASSLVGTVSYEQYF. The CDR3 DNA reads TGTGCCAGCAGCTTAGTCGGGACGGTCTCCTACGAGCAGTACTTC.

This clonotype was observed many times. The chain combines TRBV6-1 with TRBJ2-7; 7 bases align to TRBD2. The CDR3 consists of 15 residues. Germline CDR1 is MNHNS and CDR2 is SASEGT. V dropped 10 bases and J dropped 6; count of bases not matched to a gene: 18. The CDR3 coding sequence is TGTGCCACCTCCGTTGCGGGGGATGGGTTGCGCGAGCAGTACTTC. Protein sequence: CATSVAGDGLREQYF.

The chain links TRBV7-3 to TRBJ2-1; D might be TRBD1 or TRBD2, each matching 5 bases. Trimming pared 1 base from V and 4 bases from J, leaving 11 bases between. Germline CDR1 is SGHTA and CDR2 is FQGTGA. The CDR3 totals 15 residues. CDR3 nucleotides: TGTGCCAGCAGCTTAAGGGGGAAGGCTTACAATGAGCAGTTCTTC. This translates into CASSLRGKAYNEQFF.

This clonotype was observed at least ten times. Compared with germline, one end of the junction differs, possibly owing to a read error. V and J are TRBV5-1 and TRBJ2-1; 7 positions match TRBD1. Germline V gives CDR1 SGHRS, CDR2 YFSETQ. The CDR3 runs 13 residues. CDR3 coding DNA: TGCGCCAGCAGATACTATTGGGACAGCCCGAATTTTTTC. This gives the protein CASRYYWDSPNFF.